The T cell receptor beta chain described here comes from a study of blood T cell repertoires in COVID-19. At the level of the study: Whether acute or convalescent, the COVID-19 samples came from the United States, Italy and Spain. Sources were T cells, B-cell-depleted T cells, or PBMCs; the material itself was cDNA or gDNA.

Original data processing: Amplifying reference gene primers gave estimates of nucleated cell counts. The table came from immunoSEQ multiplex PCR; TCRdb's copy has only in-frame clones and leaves some out. V and J calls and clone size follow that table, whereas D and trimming were derived from the DNA. The top ten clones hold approximately 1.9% of a sample with over 85,000 clones, more than 90% of them seen once. The Seattle patients joined while their infection was active and were tracked longitudinally afterward. The CDR3 is 15 amino acids. Trimming removed 5 bases from V and 5 bases from J; junction bases left unmatched: 6. Germline V gives CDR1 WNHNN, CDR2 SYGVQD (reference sequence).

The chain has TRBV10-1 and TRBJ1-1; TRBD1 aligns across 12 bases. Sequenced: peripheral blood. The source of this sequence is a woman aged 50 to 65 with COVID-19, enrolled during active disease. The DNA for the CDR3 is TGCGCCAGCAGTAAGACGGGACAGGGGGCTACTGAAGCTTTCTTT. This encodes CASSKTGQGATEAFF.